This entry concerns a single T cell receptor beta chain. As yet, its antigen is unknown. CDR1 is ENHRY and CDR2 is SYGVKD in the germline V gene. V was clipped by 0 bases and J by 6 bases, with 12 bases between them. This CDR3 comprises 14 residues. The sample belongs to a study of siplizumab effects on memory and regulatory T cells. Study-level points and caveats: Treg origin accounted for an average of roughly 69% of mappable alloreactive CD4+ clones with siplizumab and approximately 25% in controls.

The data were produced by immunoSEQ multiplex PCR, yet TCRdb's version contains in-frame clones alone and is incomplete. The table lists roughly 40,000 clones, about 89% of them singletons. Input material: naive CD4+ T cells sorted from blood. The chain couples TRBV10-3 to TRBJ2-7, with D possibly being TRBD2 (6 bases). The source is a human donor in good health. The CDR3 coding sequence is TGTGCCATCAGTGAGTCGATCCGGGGAGGCGAGCAGTACTTC. Protein sequence: CAISESIRGGEQYF.